This TCR beta chain was identified during a study of shared clonotypes between healthy human individuals. Remarks on this clone: The antigen remains undetermined.

The germline V gene has CDR1 KGHSH and CDR2 LQKENI. The CDR3 extends over 17 amino acids. Losses at the gene ends were 0 bases for V and 8 bases for J; bases not matched to a gene: 9. Study-level points and caveats: Relative to memory subsets, naive subsets generally showed larger estimated richness.

The deep-level immunoSEQ assay was used. Some clones are missing from TCRdb's copy, which holds only in-frame ones; the method was immunoSEQ multiplex PCR. Among about 1.5 million clones listed, 95% to 99% were seen once. The source is a young man in good health. Sequences were obtained from naive CD4+ T cells sorted from blood. The subset is: CD45RA+ positively selected. The chain carries TRBV18 and TRBJ2-2; 10 bases align to TRBD2. CDR3 sequence (DNA): TGTGCCAGCTCACCACCAGGCTCTAGCGGGAGAAGAGGGGAGCTGTTTTTT. Protein product: CASSPPGSSGRRGELFF. Full variable domain (remainder filled in from reference TRBV18 and TRBJ2-2): NAGVMQNPRHLVRRRGQEARLRCSPMKGHSHVYWYRQLPEEGLKFMVYLQKENIIDESGMPKERFSAEFPKEGPSILRIQQVVRGDSAAYFCASSPPGSSGRRGELFFGEGSRLTVL.